The subject of this entry is one TCR beta chain. The germline V and J ends were trimmed by 8 bases and 2 bases, with 10 bases remaining between them. CDR1 MNHEY and CDR2 SVGAGI come from the germline V gene. The CDR3 totals 12 residues. This specimen belongs to a study of Ad26.COV2.S vaccination and SARS-CoV-2 variants. TCRdb keeps only in-frame clones here, not all; method: immunoSEQ multiplex PCR. The data show 200,000 to 250,000 clones, with roughly 90% seen just once and approximately 12% held by the top ten. Treatment here: around 19 received Ad26.COV2.S at low or high dose, single or two shots; five or six received placebo; per-sample allocation not given. The study sampled participants on day 63 after the first vaccine or placebo injection.

The sequencing used peripheral blood, collected in a trial of Ad26.COV2.S vaccine versus placebo. This chain connects TRBV6-5 to TRBJ2-7; no definite D call. This receptor was taken from a person aged 18-60 years who received the Ad26.COV2.S COVID-19 vaccine or a placebo. CDR3 sequence: CASSRGPYEQYF. The CDR3 bases are TGTGCCAGCTCGAGAGGCCCCTACGAGCAGTACTTC.